Sequencing of this T cell receptor (beta chain) was carried out in a study of OX40 agonist ivuxolimab in advanced cancers. Study-level background: Patients got intravenous ivuxolimab at 0.01 to 10 mg/kg every 2 weeks. Study results and caveats: What antigens the expanded peripheral T cells recognized was never established. Among T cells, CD8+ cells averaged more expanded clones than CD4+ cells.

To note about this clone: Its specificity is unknown.

Blood sampling took place at baseline, cycle 4 day 1, and cycle 7 day 1. The CDR3 covers 15 residues. V gave up 10 bases and J gave up 2 bases; unmatched junction bases: 8. Germline CDR1 is KGHSH and CDR2 is LQKENI. Generated by immunoSEQ multiplex PCR, the TCRdb table keeps only in-frame clones and is missing some. This sample has 45,000 or so clones, with more than 65% found just once. V and J are TRBV18 and TRBJ1-3, with 10 bases identical to TRBD1. The starting material was CD4+ or CD8+ T cells sorted from blood, obtained in a trial of the OX40 agonist ivuxolimab. This sequence was found in an adult with an advanced solid tumor such as melanoma, head and neck, liver or kidney cancer. CDR3 in DNA: TGTGCCACCACACGGACAGGGGGGACTGGAAACACCATATATTTT. This translates into CATTRTGGTGNTIYF.